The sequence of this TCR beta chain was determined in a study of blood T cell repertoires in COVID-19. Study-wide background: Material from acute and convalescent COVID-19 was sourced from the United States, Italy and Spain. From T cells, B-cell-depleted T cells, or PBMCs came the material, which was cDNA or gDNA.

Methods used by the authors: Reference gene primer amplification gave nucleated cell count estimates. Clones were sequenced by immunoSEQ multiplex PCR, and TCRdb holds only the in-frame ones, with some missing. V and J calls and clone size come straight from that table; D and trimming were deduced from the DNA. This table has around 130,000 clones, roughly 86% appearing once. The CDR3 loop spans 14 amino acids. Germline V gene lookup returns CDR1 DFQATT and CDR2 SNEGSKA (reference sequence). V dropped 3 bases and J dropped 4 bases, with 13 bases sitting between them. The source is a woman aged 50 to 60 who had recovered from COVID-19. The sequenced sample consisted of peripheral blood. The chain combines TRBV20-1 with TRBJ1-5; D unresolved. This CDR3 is CSASRGSANQPQHF. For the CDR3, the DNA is TGCAGTGCTAGTAGAGGCTCGGCGAATCAGCCCCAGCATTTT.